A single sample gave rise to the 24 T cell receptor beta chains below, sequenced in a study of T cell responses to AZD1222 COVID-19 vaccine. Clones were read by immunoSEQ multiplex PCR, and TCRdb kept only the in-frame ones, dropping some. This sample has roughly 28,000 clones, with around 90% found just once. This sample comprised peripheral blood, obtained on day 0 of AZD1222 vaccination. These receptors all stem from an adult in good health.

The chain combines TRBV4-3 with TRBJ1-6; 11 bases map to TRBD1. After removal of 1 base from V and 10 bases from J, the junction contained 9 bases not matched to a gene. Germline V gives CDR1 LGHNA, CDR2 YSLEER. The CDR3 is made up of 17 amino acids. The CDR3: CASSQGTPGQGVSPLHF. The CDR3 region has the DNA TGCGCCAGCAGCCAAGGTACTCCGGGACAGGGGGTCTCACCCCTCCACTTT.

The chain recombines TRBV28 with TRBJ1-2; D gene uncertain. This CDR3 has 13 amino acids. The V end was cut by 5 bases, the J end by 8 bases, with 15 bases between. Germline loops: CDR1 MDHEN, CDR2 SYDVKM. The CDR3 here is CASSTPANRGYTF. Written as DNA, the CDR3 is TGTGCCAGCAGTACTCCGGCGAACCGGGGCTACACCTTC.

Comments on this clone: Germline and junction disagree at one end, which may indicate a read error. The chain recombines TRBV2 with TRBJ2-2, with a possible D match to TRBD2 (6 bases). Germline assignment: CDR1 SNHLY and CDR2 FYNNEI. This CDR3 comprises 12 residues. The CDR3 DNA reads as TGTGCCAGCAGTAGGACTAAAGACATCACGATTTTT. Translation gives CASSRTKDITIF.

This CDR3 reads CASSLIPRGDTQYF. The CDR3 DNA is TGCGCCAGCAGCTTGATACCCAGGGGAGATACGCAGTATTTT. This rearrangement joins TRBV5-1 to TRBJ2-3; TRBD1 might be the D (6 bases). The ends were cut back, 1 base at V and 5 bases at J, with 11 bases in the middle. The CDR3 totals 14 residues. Germline V gene sequence: CDR1 SGHRS, CDR2 YFSETQ.

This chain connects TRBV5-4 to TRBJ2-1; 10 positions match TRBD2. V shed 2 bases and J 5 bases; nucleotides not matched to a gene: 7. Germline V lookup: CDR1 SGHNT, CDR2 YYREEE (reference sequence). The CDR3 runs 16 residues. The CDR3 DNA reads TGTGCCAGCAGCTTCAAGCGCCTAGCGGGAGACAATGAGCAGTTCTTC. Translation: CASSFKRLAGDNEQFF. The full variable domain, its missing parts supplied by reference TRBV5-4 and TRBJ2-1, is ETGVTQSPTHLIKTRGQQVTLRCSSQSGHNTVSWYQQALGQGPQFIFQYYREEENGRGNFPPRFSGLQFPNYSSELNVNALELDDSALYLCASSFKRLAGDNEQFFGPGTRLTVL.

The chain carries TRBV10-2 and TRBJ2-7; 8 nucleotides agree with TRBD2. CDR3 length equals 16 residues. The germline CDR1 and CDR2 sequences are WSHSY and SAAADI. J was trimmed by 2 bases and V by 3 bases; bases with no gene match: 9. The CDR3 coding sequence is TGCGCCAGCAGTGACCCCGGGGGGGGGTCGACCTACGAGCAGTACTTC. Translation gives CASSDPGGGSTYEQYF.

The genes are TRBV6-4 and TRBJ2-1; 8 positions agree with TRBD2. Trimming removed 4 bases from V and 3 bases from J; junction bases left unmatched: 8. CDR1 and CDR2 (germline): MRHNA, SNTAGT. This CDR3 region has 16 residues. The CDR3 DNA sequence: TGTGCCAGCAGTGCGAAAAGCGGGGGACTCTACAATGAGCAGTTCTTC. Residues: CASSAKSGGLYNEQFF.

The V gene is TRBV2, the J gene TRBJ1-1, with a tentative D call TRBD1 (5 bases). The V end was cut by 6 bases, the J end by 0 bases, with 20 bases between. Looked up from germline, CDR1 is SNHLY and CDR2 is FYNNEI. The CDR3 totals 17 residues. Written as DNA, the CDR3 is TGTGCCAGCAGGGCCATTGGGACGGGAGCGATGAACACTGAAGCTTTCTTT. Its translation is CASRAIGTGAMNTEAFF.

The CDR3: CASSLGTGGEKLFF. The CDR3 DNA reads TGTGCCAGCAGCTTAGGGACGGGAGGTGAAAAACTGTTTTTT. The chain joins TRBV7-9 to TRBJ1-4; D unclear. CDR3 length: 14 amino acids. Looked up from germline, CDR1 is SEHNR and CDR2 is FQNEAQ (reference sequence). V lost 1 base, J lost 7 bases, and 10 bases lay in between.

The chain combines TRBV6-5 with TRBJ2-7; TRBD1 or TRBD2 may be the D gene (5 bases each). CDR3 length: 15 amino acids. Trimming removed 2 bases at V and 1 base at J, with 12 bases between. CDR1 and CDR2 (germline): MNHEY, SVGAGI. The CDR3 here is CASSYGTDGSYEQYF. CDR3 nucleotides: TGTGCCAGCAGTTACGGGACGGATGGGTCCTACGAGCAGTACTTC.

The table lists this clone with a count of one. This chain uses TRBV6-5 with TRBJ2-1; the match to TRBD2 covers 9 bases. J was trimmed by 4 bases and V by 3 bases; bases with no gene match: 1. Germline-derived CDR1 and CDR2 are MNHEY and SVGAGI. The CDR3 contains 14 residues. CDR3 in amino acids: CASSYAGGYNEQFF. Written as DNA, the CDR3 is TGTGCCAGCAGTTATGCGGGAGGGTACAATGAGCAGTTCTTC.

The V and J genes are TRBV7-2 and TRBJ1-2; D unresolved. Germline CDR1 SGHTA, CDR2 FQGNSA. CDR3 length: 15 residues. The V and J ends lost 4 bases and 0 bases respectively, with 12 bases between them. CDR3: CASSYRGGANYGYTF. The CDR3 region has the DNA TGTGCCAGCAGCTACCGGGGTGGGGCTAACTATGGCTACACCTTC.

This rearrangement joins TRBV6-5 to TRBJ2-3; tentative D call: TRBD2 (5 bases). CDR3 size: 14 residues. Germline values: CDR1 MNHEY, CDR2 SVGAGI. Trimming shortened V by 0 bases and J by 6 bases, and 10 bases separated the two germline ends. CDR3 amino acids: CASSYSLASDTQYF. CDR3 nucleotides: TGTGCCAGCAGTTACTCCCTAGCATCGGATACGCAGTATTTT.

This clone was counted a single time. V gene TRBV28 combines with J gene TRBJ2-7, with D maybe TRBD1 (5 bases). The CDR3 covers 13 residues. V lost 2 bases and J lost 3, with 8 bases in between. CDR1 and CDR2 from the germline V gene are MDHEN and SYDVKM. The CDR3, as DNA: TGTGCCAGCAGTTTAGGCAGGGTCTACGAGCAGTACTTC. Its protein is CASSLGRVYEQYF.

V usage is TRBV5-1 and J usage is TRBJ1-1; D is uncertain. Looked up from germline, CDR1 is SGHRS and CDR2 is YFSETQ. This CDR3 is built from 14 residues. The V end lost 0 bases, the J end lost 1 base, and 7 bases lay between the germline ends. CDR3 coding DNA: TGCGCCAGCAGCTTGGCCACACAGAACACTGAAGCTTTCTTT. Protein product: CASSLATQNTEAFF.

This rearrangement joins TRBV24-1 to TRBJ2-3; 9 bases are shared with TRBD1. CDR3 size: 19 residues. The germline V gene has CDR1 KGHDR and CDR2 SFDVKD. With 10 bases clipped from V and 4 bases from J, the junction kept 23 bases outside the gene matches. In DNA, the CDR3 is TGTGCCACGACACTGGGACAGGGAAAGGTCGTCTTGAGGGCAGATACGCAGTATTTT. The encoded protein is CATTLGQGKVVLRADTQYF.

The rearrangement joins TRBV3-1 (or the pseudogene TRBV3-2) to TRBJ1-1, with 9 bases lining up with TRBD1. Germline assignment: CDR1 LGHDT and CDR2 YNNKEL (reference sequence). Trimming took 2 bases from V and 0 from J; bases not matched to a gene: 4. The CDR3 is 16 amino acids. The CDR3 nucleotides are TGTGCCAGCAGCCAACGGACAGGGGTGGTGAACACTGAAGCTTTCTTT. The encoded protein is CASSQRTGVVNTEAFF.

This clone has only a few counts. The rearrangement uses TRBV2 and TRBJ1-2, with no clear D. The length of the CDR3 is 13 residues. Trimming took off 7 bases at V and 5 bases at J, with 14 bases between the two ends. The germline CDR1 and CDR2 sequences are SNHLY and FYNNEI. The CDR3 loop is CASTLVEKYGYTF. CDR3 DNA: TGTGCCAGCACCTTGGTGGAGAAGTATGGCTACACCTTC.

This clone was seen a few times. The CDR3 DNA sequence: TGCGCCAGCAGCATCGGCCGGGGGCTTAGCAATCAGCCCCAGCATTTT. Translation gives CASSIGRGLSNQPQHF. J is TRBJ1-5 and V is TRBV4-3; D is perhaps TRBD1 (6 bases). V was shortened by 5 bases and J by 0 bases, with 14 bases between the two germline ends. This CDR3 has 16 amino acids. CDR1 is LGHNA, CDR2 YSLEER, per germline.

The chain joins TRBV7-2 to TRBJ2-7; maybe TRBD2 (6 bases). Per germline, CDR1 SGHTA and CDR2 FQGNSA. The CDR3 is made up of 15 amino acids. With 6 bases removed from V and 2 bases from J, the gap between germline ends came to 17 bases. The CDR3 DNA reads TGTGCCAGCAGGAGGGCGGCCGGCGGGACCTACGAGCAGTACTTC. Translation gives CASRRAAGGTYEQYF.

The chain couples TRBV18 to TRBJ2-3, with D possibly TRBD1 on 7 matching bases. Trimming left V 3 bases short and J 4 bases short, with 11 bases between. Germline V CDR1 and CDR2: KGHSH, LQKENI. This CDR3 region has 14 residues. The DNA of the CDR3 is TGTGCCAGCTCACCGGTCAGGGGGGCAGATACGCAGTATTTT. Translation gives CASSPVRGADTQYF.

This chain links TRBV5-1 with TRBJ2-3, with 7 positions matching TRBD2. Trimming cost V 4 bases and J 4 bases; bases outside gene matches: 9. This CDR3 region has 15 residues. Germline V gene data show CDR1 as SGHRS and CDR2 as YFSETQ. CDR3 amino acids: CASSPPWGRADTQYF. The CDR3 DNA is TGCGCCAGCAGCCCGCCGTGGGGGAGGGCAGATACGCAGTATTTT.

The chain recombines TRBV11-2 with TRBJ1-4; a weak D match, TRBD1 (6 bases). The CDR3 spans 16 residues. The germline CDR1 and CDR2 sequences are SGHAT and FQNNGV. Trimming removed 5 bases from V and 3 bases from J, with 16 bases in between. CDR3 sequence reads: CASSTYSGEANEKLFF. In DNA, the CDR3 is TGTGCCAGCAGCACCTACTCAGGGGAAGCTAATGAAAAACTGTTTTTT.

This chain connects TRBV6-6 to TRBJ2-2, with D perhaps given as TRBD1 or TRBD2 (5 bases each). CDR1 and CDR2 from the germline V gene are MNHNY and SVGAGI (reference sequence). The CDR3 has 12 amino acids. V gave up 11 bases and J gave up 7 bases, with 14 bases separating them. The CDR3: CAHRGDFGELFF. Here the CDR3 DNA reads TGTGCCCACCGAGGGGATTTCGGGGAGCTGTTTTTT.